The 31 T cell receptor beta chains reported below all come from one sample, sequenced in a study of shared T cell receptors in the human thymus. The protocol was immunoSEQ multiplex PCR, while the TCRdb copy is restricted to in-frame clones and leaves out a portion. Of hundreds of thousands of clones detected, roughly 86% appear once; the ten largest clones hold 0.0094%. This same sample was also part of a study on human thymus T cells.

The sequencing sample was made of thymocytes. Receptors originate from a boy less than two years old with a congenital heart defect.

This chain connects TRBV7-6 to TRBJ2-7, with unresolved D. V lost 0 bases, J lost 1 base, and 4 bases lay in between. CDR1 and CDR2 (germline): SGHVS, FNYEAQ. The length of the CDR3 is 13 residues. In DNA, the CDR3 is TGTGCCAGCAGCTTAGCCCATTCCTACGAGCAGTACTTC. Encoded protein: CASSLAHSYEQYF.

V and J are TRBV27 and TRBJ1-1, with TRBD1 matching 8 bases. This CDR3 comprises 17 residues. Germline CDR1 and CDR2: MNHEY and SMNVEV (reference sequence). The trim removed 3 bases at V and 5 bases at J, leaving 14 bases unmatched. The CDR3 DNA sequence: TGTGCCAGCAGTTTCAAGACAGGGGTGTCAGCAGGGACTGAAGCTTTCTTT. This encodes CASSFKTGVSAGTEAFF.

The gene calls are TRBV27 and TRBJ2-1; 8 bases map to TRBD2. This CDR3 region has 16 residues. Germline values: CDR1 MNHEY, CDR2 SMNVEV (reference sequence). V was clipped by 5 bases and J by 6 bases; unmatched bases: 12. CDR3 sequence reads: CASSIKRGWPSNEQFF. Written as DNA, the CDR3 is TGTGCCAGCAGTATCAAGCGGGGGTGGCCATCCAATGAGCAGTTCTTC.

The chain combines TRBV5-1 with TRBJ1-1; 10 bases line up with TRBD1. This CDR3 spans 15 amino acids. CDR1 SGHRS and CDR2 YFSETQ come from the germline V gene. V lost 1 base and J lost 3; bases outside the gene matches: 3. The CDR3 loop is CASSLRQGADTEAFF. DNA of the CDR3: TGCGCCAGCAGCTTGAGACAGGGGGCTGACACTGAAGCTTTCTTT.

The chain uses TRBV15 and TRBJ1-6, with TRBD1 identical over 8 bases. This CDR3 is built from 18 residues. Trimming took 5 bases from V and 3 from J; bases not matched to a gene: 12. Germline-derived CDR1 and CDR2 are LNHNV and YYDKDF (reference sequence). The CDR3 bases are TGTGCCACCAGCCGCAGCTTTAAGACAGGGGACTATAATTCACCCCTCCACTTT. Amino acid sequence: CATSRSFKTGDYNSPLHF.

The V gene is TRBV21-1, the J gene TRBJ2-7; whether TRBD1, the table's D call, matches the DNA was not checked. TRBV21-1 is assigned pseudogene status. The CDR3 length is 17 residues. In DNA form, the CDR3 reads TGTGCCAGCAGCAAAGAGGGGGTTCGGGGACAGGACTACGAGCAGTACTTC. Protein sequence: CASSKEGVRGQDYEQYF.

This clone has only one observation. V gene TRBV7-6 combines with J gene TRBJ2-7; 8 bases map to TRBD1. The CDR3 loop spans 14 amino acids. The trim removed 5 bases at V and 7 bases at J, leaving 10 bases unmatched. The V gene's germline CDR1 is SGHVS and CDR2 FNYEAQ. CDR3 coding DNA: TGTGCCAGCAGCGCCCGAACAGGGGGATTAGAGCAGTACTTC. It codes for CASSARTGGLEQYF.

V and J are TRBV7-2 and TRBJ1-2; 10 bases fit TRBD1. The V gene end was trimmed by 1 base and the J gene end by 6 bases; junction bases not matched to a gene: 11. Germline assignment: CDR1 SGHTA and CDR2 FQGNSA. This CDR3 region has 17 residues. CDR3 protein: CASSLEIDRGQINGYTF. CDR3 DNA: TGTGCCAGCAGCTTAGAAATCGACAGGGGGCAGATAAATGGCTACACCTTC.

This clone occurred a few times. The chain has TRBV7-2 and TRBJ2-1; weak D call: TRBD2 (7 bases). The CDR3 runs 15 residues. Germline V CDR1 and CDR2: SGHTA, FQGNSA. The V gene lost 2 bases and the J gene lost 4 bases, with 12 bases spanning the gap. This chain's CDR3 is CASSLSGGRYNEQFF. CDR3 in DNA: TGTGCCAGCAGCTTATCGGGGGGCCGATACAATGAGCAGTTCTTC. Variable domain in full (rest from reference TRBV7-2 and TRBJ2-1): GAGVSQSPSNKVTEKGKDVELRCDPISGHTALYWYRQSLGQGLEFLIYFQGNSAPDKSGLPSDRFSAERTGGSVSTLTIQRTQQEDSAVYLCASSLSGGRYNEQFFGPGTRLTVL.

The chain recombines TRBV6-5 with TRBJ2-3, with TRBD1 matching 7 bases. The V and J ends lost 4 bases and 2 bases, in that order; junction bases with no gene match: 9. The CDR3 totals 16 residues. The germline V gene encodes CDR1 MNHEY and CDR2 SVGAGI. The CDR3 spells CASSSITGDHTDTQYF. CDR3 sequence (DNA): TGTGCCAGCAGTTCCATCACAGGGGACCACACAGATACGCAGTATTTT.

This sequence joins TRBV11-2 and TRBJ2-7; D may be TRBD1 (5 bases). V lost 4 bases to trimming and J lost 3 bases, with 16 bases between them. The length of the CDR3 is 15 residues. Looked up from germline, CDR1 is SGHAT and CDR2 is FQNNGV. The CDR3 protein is CASSSQGRLGYEQYF. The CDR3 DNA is TGTGCCAGCAGCTCCCAGGGCCGATTGGGCTACGAGCAGTACTTC.

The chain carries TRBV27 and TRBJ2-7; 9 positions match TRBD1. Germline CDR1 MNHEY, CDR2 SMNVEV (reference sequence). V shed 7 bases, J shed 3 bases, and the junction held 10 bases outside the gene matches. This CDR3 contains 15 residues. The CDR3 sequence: CASTRPGQGIYEQYF. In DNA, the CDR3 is TGTGCCAGCACCCGTCCGGGACAGGGAATCTACGAGCAGTACTTC.

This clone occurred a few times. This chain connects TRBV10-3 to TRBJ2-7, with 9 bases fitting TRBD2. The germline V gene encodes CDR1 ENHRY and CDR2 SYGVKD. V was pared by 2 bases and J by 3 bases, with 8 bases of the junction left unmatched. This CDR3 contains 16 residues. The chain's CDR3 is CAISELETSGYYEQYF. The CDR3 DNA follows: TGTGCCATCAGTGAGCTTGAGACTAGCGGATACTACGAGCAGTACTTC.

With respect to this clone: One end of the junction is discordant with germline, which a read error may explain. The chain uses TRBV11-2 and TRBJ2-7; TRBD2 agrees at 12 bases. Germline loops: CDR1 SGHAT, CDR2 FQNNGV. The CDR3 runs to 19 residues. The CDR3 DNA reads TGTGCCAGCAGCTCCCCCGGGACTAGCGGGCCCCGTTCCTCCTGCGAGCAGTACTTC. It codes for CASSSPGTSGPRSSCEQYF.

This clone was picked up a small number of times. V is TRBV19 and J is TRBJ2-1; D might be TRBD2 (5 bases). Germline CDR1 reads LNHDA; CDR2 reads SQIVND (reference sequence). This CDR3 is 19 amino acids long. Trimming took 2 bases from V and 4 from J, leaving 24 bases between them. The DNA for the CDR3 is TGTGCCAGTAGTATACTCCCTCTCCCTAGCAGGCTACGGTACAATGAGCAGTTCTTC. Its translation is CASSILPLPSRLRYNEQFF.

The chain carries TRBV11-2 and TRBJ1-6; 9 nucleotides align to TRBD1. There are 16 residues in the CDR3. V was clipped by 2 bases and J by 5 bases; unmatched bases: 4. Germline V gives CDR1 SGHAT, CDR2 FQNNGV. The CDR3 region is CASSLPDRGDNSPLHF. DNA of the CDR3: TGTGCCAGCAGCTTACCGGACAGGGGCGATAATTCACCCCTCCACTTT.

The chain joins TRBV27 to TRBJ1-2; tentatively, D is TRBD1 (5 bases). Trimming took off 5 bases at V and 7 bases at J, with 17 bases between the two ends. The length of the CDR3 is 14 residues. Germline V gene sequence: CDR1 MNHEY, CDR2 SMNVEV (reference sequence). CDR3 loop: CASSPRARGPGYTF. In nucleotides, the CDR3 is TGTGCCAGCAGTCCAAGGGCTAGGGGTCCTGGCTACACCTTC.

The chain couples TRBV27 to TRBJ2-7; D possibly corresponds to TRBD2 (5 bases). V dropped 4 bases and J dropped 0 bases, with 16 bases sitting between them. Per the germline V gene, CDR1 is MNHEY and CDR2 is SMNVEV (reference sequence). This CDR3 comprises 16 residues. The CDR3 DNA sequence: TGTGCCAGCAGTTCCTTTGAGCCACGGGGCTCCTACGAGCAGTACTTC. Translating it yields CASSSFEPRGSYEQYF.

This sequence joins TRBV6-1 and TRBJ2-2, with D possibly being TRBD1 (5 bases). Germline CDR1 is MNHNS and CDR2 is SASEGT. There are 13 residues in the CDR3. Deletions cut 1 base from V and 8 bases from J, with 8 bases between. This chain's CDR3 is CASSEVRVGELFF. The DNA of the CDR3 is TGTGCCAGCAGTGAAGTCAGGGTTGGGGAGCTGTTTTTT.

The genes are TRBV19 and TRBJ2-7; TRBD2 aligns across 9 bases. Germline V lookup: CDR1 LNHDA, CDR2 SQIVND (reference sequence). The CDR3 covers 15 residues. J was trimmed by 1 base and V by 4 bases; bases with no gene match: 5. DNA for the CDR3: TGTGCCAGTAGTAATCAGCGGGGGGTATCCTACGAGCAGTACTTC. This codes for CASSNQRGVSYEQYF.

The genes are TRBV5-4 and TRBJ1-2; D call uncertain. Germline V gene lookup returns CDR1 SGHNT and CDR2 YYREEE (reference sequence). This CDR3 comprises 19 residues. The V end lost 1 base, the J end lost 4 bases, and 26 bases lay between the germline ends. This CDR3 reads CASSLCPAAPQSGLYGYTF. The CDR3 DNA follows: TGTGCCAGCAGCTTGTGTCCAGCAGCTCCCCAATCCGGACTCTATGGCTACACCTTC.

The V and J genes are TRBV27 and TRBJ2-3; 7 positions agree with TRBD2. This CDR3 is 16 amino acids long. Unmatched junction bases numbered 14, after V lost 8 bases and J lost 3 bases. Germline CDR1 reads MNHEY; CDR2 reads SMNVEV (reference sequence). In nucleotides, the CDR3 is TGTGCCAGCGGAAACAAAAGCGGGGCGCGGACAGATACGCAGTATTTT. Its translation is CASGNKSGARTDTQYF.

CDR3 sequence reads: CASKAGGWGELFF. The CDR3 DNA reads TGTGCCAGCAAGGCAGGGGGATGGGGGGAGCTGTTTTTT. This chain links TRBV6-1 with TRBJ2-2; 7 bases fit TRBD1. Looked up from germline, CDR1 is MNHNS and CDR2 is SASEGT. The J segment lost 8 bases and the V segment lost 7 bases, leaving 7 bases of the junction unmatched. This CDR3 contains 13 residues.

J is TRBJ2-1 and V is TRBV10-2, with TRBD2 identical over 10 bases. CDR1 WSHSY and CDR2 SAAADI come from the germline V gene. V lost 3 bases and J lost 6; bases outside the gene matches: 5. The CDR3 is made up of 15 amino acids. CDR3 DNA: TGCGCCAGCAGTGAATTAGCGGGAGGTCCCAATGAGCAGTTCTTC. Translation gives CASSELAGGPNEQFF.

Here the CDR3 reads CASSLATTGEKNYGYTF. The CDR3 coding sequence is TGTGCCAGCAGCTTAGCGACGACAGGGGAGAAAAACTATGGCTACACCTTC. This chain uses TRBV7-2 with TRBJ1-2, with 8 bases fitting TRBD1. The J segment lost 2 bases and the V segment lost 0 bases, leaving 8 bases of the junction unmatched. The germline V gene has CDR1 SGHTA and CDR2 FQGNSA. The CDR3 is 17 residues long.

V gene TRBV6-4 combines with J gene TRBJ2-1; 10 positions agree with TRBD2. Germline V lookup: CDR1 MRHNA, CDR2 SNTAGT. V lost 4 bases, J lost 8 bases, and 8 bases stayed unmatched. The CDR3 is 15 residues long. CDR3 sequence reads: CASSGGASGSDEQFF. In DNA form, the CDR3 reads TGTGCCAGCAGTGGGGGGGCTAGCGGGAGCGATGAGCAGTTCTTC.

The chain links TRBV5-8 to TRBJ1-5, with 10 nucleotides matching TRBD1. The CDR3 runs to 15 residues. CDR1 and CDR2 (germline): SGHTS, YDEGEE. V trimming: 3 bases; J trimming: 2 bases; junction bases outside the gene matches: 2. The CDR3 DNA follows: TGTGCCAGCAGCTATGGGACAGGGGGCAATCAGCCCCAGCATTTT. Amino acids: CASSYGTGGNQPQHF.

The CDR3 coding sequence is TGCAGCGTTGAAGATTCCGGGGGGCGGAAAAATGAAAAACTGTTTTTT. It translates to CSVEDSGGRKNEKLFF. The genes are TRBV29-1 and TRBJ1-4; D is possibly TRBD1 (6 bases). V was clipped by 0 bases and J by 5 bases, with 16 bases between them. Germline CDR1 SQVTM, CDR2 ANQGSEA. This CDR3 has 16 amino acids. Full variable domain (remainder filled in from reference TRBV29-1 and TRBJ1-4): SAVISQKPSRDICQRGTSLTIQCQVDSQVTMMFWYRQQPGQSLTLIATANQGSEATYESGFVIDKFPISRPNLTFSTLTVSNMSPEDSSIYLCSVEDSGGRKNEKLFFGSGTQLSVL.

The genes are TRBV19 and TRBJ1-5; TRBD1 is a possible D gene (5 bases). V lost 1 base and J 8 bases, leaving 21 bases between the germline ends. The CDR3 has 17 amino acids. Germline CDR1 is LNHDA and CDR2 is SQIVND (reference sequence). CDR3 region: CASSIVQGKSAVEPQHF. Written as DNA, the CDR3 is TGTGCCAGTAGTATAGTCCAGGGCAAATCGGCAGTAGAGCCCCAGCATTTT.

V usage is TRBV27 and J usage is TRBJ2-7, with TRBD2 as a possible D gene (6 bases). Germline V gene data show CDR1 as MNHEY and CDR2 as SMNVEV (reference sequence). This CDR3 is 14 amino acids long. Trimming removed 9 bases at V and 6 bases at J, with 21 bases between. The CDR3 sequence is CASRPRGIPSEQYF. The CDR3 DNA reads TGTGCCAGTCGTCCACGGGGGATTCCCTCCGAGCAGTACTTC.

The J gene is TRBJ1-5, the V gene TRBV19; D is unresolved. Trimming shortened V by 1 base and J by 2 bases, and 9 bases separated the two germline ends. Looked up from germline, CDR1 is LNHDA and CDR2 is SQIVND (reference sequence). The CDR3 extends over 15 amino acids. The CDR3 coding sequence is TGTGCCAGTAGTATAGTAAACGGGGGCAATCAGCCCCAGCATTTT. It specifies CASSIVNGGNQPQHF.